The 27 T cell receptor beta chains given below trace back to one sample, sequenced in a study of blood T cell repertoires in COVID-19. The assay was immunoSEQ multiplex PCR, and TCRdb's table has in-frame clones only and misses some. This sample carries a few hundred thousand clones, 70% to 90% of them seen once, and the ten largest clones take 5% to 8%. Sequencing input: PBMCs or T cells enriched from blood (not recorded which). Every receptor here comes from a woman in her forties or fifties who had been exposed to COVID-19.

The rearrangement uses TRBV6-2 or TRBV6-3 and TRBJ1-2; D gene uncertain. Trimming cost V 2 bases and J 8 bases, with 12 bases left between them. CDR3 length equals 13 residues. Germline V gives CDR1 MNHEY, CDR2 SVGEGT. DNA for the CDR3: TGTGCCAGCAGTTACGATTGGGCGCGAGGCTACACCTTC. Residues: CASSYDWARGYTF.

V usage is TRBV29-1 and J usage is TRBJ1-1, with D maybe TRBD1 (6 bases). V was shortened by 3 bases and J by 1 base, with 9 bases between the two germline ends. The germline CDR1 and CDR2 sequences are SQVTM and ANQGSEA. The CDR3 runs 13 residues. Here the CDR3 DNA reads TGCAGCGTTGAGGGGGGGCAGAACACTGAAGCTTTCTTT. This translates into CSVEGGQNTEAFF. The full variable domain, rest sourced from reference TRBV29-1 and TRBJ1-1, is SAVISQKPSRDICQRGTSLTIQCQVDSQVTMMFWYRQQPGQSLTLIATANQGSEATYESGFVIDKFPISRPNLTFSTLTVSNMSPEDSSIYLCSVEGGQNTEAFFGQGTRLTVV.

The rearrangement uses TRBV30 and TRBJ2-7; possibly TRBD2 for D (6 bases). The germline CDR1 and CDR2 sequences are GTSNPN and SVGIG (reference sequence). The CDR3 is 16 residues long. Trimming took off 2 bases at V and 6 bases at J, with 23 bases between the two ends. The CDR3 sequence is CAWSTSDYLPPREQYF. CDR3 nucleotide sequence: TGTGCCTGGAGTACTTCGGACTACCTCCCTCCTCGCGAGCAGTACTTC.

The J gene is TRBJ2-5, the V gene TRBV11-2; maybe TRBD2 (5 bases). This CDR3 has 12 residues. The germline CDR1 and CDR2 sequences are SGHAT and FQNNGV. Trimming left V 5 bases short and J 4 bases short, with 8 bases between. The CDR3 bases are TGTGCCAGCAGCCCGCGGGCAGAGACCCAGTACTTC. Its translation: CASSPRAETQYF.

This chain uses TRBV5-4 with TRBJ1-1, with D possibly TRBD1 on 5 matching bases. Trimming took 0 bases from V and 4 from J, leaving 10 bases between them. The CDR3 length is 14 residues. CDR1 is SGHNT, CDR2 YYREEE, per germline (reference sequence). The CDR3: CASSLGSGVTEAFF. The CDR3 nucleotides are TGTGCCAGCAGCTTGGGGTCGGGGGTCACTGAAGCTTTCTTT.

The chain links TRBV19 to TRBJ1-2, with TRBD1 identical over 7 bases. J was trimmed by 2 bases and V by 8 bases; bases with no gene match: 11. Germline V gene data show CDR1 as LNHDA and CDR2 as SQIVND (reference sequence). The CDR3 length is 15 residues. The CDR3 sequence is CASSLLGTVNYGYTF. For the CDR3, the DNA is TGTGCCAGTTCGTTATTGGGGACAGTCAACTATGGCTACACCTTC.

The rearrangement joins TRBV10-3 to TRBJ1-2; D is perhaps TRBD1 (6 bases). CDR1 and CDR2 (germline): ENHRY, SYGVKD. Between the trimmed V and J ends, which lost 2 bases and 8 bases, there was a span of 15 bases. The CDR3 runs 14 residues. CDR3 nucleotide sequence: TGTGCCATCAGTGAGGCGGACAGAGCGCGGGGCTACACCTTC. Amino acid sequence: CAISEADRARGYTF.

This clone appeared once. This sequence joins TRBV29-1 and TRBJ1-1; unclear D gene. Trimming removed 4 bases from V and 3 bases from J, with 15 bases in between. Germline V gene sequence: CDR1 SQVTM, CDR2 ANQGSEA. The CDR3 totals 14 residues. CDR3 in amino acids: CSVVAGKFDTEAFF. DNA for the CDR3: TGCAGCGTTGTTGCAGGAAAGTTTGACACTGAAGCTTTCTTT.

A few counts support this clone. The genes are TRBV30 and TRBJ2-1; 14 bases map to TRBD2. V gave up 2 bases and J gave up 13 bases; unmatched junction bases: 7. Germline CDR1 is GTSNPN and CDR2 is SVGIG (reference sequence). The CDR3 is 14 residues long. As DNA, the CDR3 is TGTGCCTGGAGTACCCGGACTAGCGGGGGGCACCAGTTCTTC. This gives the protein CAWSTRTSGGHQFF.

This chain links TRBV5-4 with TRBJ2-5; 9 positions match TRBD2. The CDR3 sequence is 15 residues long. In germline, CDR1 is SGHNT, CDR2 YYREEE (reference sequence). The V segment lost 0 bases and the J segment 5 bases; nucleotides outside the gene matches: 5. The CDR3 sequence is CASSLEGLAGETQYF. CDR3 bases: TGTGCCAGCAGCTTGGAGGGACTAGCCGGGGAGACCCAGTACTTC.

This clone appeared a single time. This rearrangement joins TRBV10-2 to TRBJ1-3, with TRBD1 identical over 7 bases. CDR1 and CDR2 from the germline V gene are WSHSY and SAAADI. The CDR3 has 14 amino acids. V lost 6 bases to trimming and J lost 3 bases; unmatched junction nucleotides: 5. The CDR3 region is CASRPQGVGNTIYF. The CDR3 DNA sequence: TGCGCCAGCAGGCCTCAGGGGGTTGGAAACACCATATATTTT.

The gene calls are TRBV2 and TRBJ1-3; no clear D. CDR3 length: 12 residues. Germline-derived CDR1 and CDR2 are SNHLY and FYNNEI. V was shortened by 8 bases and J by 0 bases, with 5 bases between the two germline ends. DNA of the CDR3: TGTGCCAGCGATAGCTCTGGAAACACCATATATTTT. It specifies CASDSSGNTIYF.

This chain connects TRBV6-5 to TRBJ1-2; unclear D gene. The CDR3 totals 12 residues. The V end lost 11 bases, the J end lost 4 bases, and 14 bases lay between the germline ends. CDR1 is MNHEY and CDR2 is SVGAGI in the germline V gene. CDR3 DNA: TGTGCCTGTGCCGGGGATAGCTATGGCTACACCTTC. Residues: CACAGDSYGYTF.

This chain connects TRBV5-6 to TRBJ2-7, with a possible D match to TRBD2 (6 bases). This CDR3 is 13 amino acids long. The germline V gene encodes CDR1 SGHDT and CDR2 YYEEEE. V gave up 3 bases and J gave up 0 bases, with 7 bases separating them. The chain's CDR3 is CASSYGSSYEQYF. CDR3 DNA: TGTGCCAGCAGCTACGGGAGCTCCTACGAGCAGTACTTC.

This chain uses TRBV5-1 with TRBJ2-1; 9 nucleotides line up with TRBD1. Germline trimming cut 3 bases from V and 7 bases from J; bases unmatched to any gene: 5. This CDR3 contains 14 residues. Germline lookup yields CDR1 SGHRS and CDR2 YFSETQ. CDR3 bases: TGCGCCAGCAGCTCGGGACAGGGATTGAATGAGCAGTTCTTC. Amino acids: CASSSGQGLNEQFF.

J is TRBJ1-2 and V is TRBV5-4; 9 nucleotides agree with TRBD1. Germline CDR1 reads SGHNT; CDR2 reads YYREEE (reference sequence). Losses at the gene ends were 4 bases for V and 2 bases for J; bases not matched to a gene: 6. CDR3 length: 15 residues. The CDR3 nucleotides are TGTGCCAGCAGCCTGGGACAGGGAGGAAACTATGGCTACACCTTC. Translation: CASSLGQGGNYGYTF.

This clone has only a few counts. The chain has TRBV11-2 and TRBJ2-5, with 11 bases lining up with TRBD2. The CDR3 extends over 15 amino acids. The germline CDR1 and CDR2 sequences are SGHAT and FQNNGV. The J segment lost 4 bases and the V segment lost 0 bases, leaving 1 base of the junction unmatched. The CDR3 DNA sequence: TGTGCCAGCAGCTTAGATGGGACTAGCGGAGAGACCCAGTACTTC. Its protein is CASSLDGTSGETQYF.

The genes are TRBV18 and TRBJ1-2; unclear D gene. Germline V gene data show CDR1 as KGHSH and CDR2 as LQKENI. V shed 0 bases and J shed 4 bases, with 6 bases lying between them. CDR3 length: 13 residues. In nucleotides, the CDR3 is TGTGCCAGCTCACCACCGGTCGGCTATGGCTACACCTTC. It specifies CASSPPVGYGYTF.

This chain connects TRBV5-4 to TRBJ2-2, with D possibly being TRBD1 (6 bases). From germline, CDR1 is SGHNT and CDR2 YYREEE (reference sequence). V lost 3 bases and J lost 0, with 12 bases in between. CDR3 length: 16 amino acids. CDR3 DNA sequence: TGTGCCAGCAGCTCTCGGACAGCCTCGAACACCGGGGAGCTGTTTTTT. Protein product: CASSSRTASNTGELFF.

This clone was counted between two and nine times. DNA of the CDR3: TGCGCCAGCAGCTTCGGGGATTTCTATGGCTACACCTTC. Translation: CASSFGDFYGYTF. The chain couples TRBV5-1 to TRBJ1-2; D not certain. The CDR3 runs 13 residues. Trimming removed 2 bases from V and 4 bases from J, with 9 bases in between. Germline CDR1 and CDR2: SGHRS and YFSETQ.

This clone has a single count. The chain links TRBV25-1 to TRBJ1-5; 8 bases map to TRBD1. Per the germline V gene, CDR1 is MGHDK and CDR2 is SYGVNS. V lost 8 bases, J lost 1 base, and 10 bases stayed unmatched. The CDR3 covers 16 residues. The CDR3 region is CASGQTGGFSNQPQHF. CDR3 coding DNA: TGTGCCAGCGGCCAAACAGGGGGGTTCAGCAATCAGCCCCAGCATTTT.

The CDR3 is CASIQTGGYGYTF. CDR3 DNA sequence: TGTGCCAGCATTCAGACAGGGGGCTATGGCTACACCTTC. The chain carries TRBV12-3 or TRBV12-4 and TRBJ1-2; 9 bases match TRBD1. CDR3 length: 13 residues. V was pared by 7 bases and J by 4 bases, with 4 bases of the junction left unmatched.

The chain has TRBV7-9 and TRBJ2-1; 12 nucleotides match TRBD2. This CDR3 contains 19 residues. J gave up 10 bases and V 5 bases, and 21 bases lay outside the gene matches. Looked up from germline, CDR1 is SEHNR and CDR2 is FQNEAQ (reference sequence). Here the CDR3 DNA reads TGTGCCAGCAGCCCAAAGGGGAGTGTCCTAGCGGGGGGGCCAGAGGAGCAGTTCTTC. Translating it yields CASSPKGSVLAGGPEEQFF.

The chain has TRBV5-1 and TRBJ2-3, with 8 bases aligning to TRBD2. This CDR3 is 16 amino acids long. Trimming cost V 0 bases and J 5 bases; bases outside gene matches: 8. Germline V CDR1 and CDR2: SGHRS, YFSETQ. CDR3: CASSLGLAILGDTQYF. As DNA, the CDR3 is TGCGCCAGCAGCTTGGGACTAGCGATACTCGGAGATACGCAGTATTTT. The variable domain in full, with the rest retrieved from reference TRBV5-1 and TRBJ2-3, is KAGVTQTPRYLIKTRGQQVTLSCSPISGHRSVSWYQQTPGQGLQFLFEYFSETQRNKGNFPGRFSGRQFSNSRSEMNVSTLELGDSALYLCASSLGLAILGDTQYFGPGTRLTVL.

The gene calls are TRBV25-1 and TRBJ1-3; D is ambiguous. Trimming took 4 bases from V and 10 from J, leaving 14 bases between them. From germline, CDR1 is MGHDK and CDR2 SYGVNS. There are 13 residues in the CDR3. As DNA, the CDR3 is TGTGCCAGCAGTGGGAACGGGAGGAGTACCATATATTTT. This encodes CASSGNGRSTIYF.

The sample holds one count of this clone. The chain employs TRBV15 and TRBJ1-2; D gene ambiguous. V lost 8 bases to trimming and J lost 3 bases, with 16 bases between them. CDR3 length equals 14 residues. CDR1 is LNHNV, CDR2 YYDKDF, per germline (reference sequence). The CDR3: CATRSKERDYGYTF. The CDR3 DNA follows: TGTGCCACCCGAAGCAAGGAGCGGGACTATGGCTACACCTTC.

The chain combines TRBV7-8 with TRBJ2-5; 7 nucleotides match TRBD2. Germline CDR1 and CDR2: SGHVS and FQNEAQ. After removal of 5 bases from V and 3 bases from J, the junction contained 18 bases not matched to a gene. The CDR3 extends over 18 amino acids. The DNA for the CDR3 is TGTGCCAGCAGCCGATATCCTTTGCTGGGGGGGGTGGAAGAGACCCAGTACTTC. It codes for CASSRYPLLGGVEETQYF.